This TCR beta chain came from a study of vaccination and CD4 T cells after COVID-19. Study overall: Cellular stimulation was performed using overlapping spike peptides derived from SARS-CoV-2, HCoV-NL63, HCoV-OC43 and HCoV-229E.

Study-wide results and limits: SARS-CoV-2-reactive clonotypes showed a nonsignificant median rise from 21 to 38.

Sample treatment: roughly ten-day PBMC culture with coronavirus spike peptide pools or control peptides (ViraFEST assay). Under the ViraFEST approach, antigen-specific T cells were expanded with peptide pools and TCRs subsequently sequenced. Germline CDR1 and CDR2: SGHTA and FQGTGA. This CDR3 has 16 residues. Trimming pared 3 bases from V and 2 bases from J, leaving 16 bases between. There are a few counts of this clonotype. Antigen unknown. Sequencing of DNA taken from cultured CD4+ T cells relied on the Oncomine TCR Beta short-read assay. Genomic DNA was extracted from cultured CD4+ T cells. TCRdb reprocessed the PCR reads via MiXCR and lists one record per CDR3 protein. This sample yields fewer than 20,000 distinct CDR3 sequences, of which over 55% are seen a single time; 9.5% to 15% belongs to the top ten.

Sequenced input: CD4+ T cells from blood, cultured in vitro. This chain joins TRBV7-3 and TRBJ2-5; no clear D. The TCR sequence derives from a human donor who had recovered from COVID-19. CDR3 residues: CASSLGLAAMQETQYF. As DNA, the CDR3 is TGTGCCAGCAGCTTGGGGTTAGCAGCTATGCAAGAGACCCAGTACTTC.